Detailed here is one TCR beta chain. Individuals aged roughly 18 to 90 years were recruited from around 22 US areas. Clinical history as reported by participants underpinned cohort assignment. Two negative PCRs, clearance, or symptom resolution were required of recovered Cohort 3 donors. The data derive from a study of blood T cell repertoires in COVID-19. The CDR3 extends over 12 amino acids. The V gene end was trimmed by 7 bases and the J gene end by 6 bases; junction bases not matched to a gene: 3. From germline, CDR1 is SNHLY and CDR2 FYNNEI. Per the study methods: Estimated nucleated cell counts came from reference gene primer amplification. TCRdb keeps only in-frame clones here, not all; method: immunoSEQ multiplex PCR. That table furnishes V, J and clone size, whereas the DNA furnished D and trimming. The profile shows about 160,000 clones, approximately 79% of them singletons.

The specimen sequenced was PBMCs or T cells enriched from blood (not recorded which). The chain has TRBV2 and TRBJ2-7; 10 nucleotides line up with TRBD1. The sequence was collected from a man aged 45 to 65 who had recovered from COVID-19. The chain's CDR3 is CASTGTGVEQYF. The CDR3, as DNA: TGTGCCAGCACCGGGACAGGGGTCGAGCAGTACTTC.